This T cell receptor beta chain was obtained from a study of neurological immune-mediated disorders. Regarding the study as a whole: While HTLV-1-associated myelopathy showed the greatest TCR clonal expansion, multiple sclerosis showed the least, falling below healthy controls.

The CDR3 totals 14 residues. V shed 5 bases, J shed 4 bases, and the junction held 8 bases outside the gene matches. From germline, CDR1 is SGHRS and CDR2 YFSETQ. This clonotype was counted many times. Its antigen is unidentified. Individuals who volunteered at a blood bank located in Maryland, USA, made up the group of healthy controls. The sorted libraries drew on approximately 1 million T cells that were CD4+ or CD8+. The method for making cDNA was 5'RACE, and it used 10-nucleotide random UMIs. TCRdb passed the 5' RACE reads through MiXCR, listing each CDR3 protein once. This table holds about 38,000 distinct CDR3 sequences, approximately 4.4% found once.

The V and J genes are TRBV5-1 and TRBJ1-2; TRBD1 matches 7 bases. The clonotype was recovered from a man aged 18-30 years in good health. Sequencing was done on a sample of CD4+ T cells from blood. This chain's CDR3 is CASRPPDRLYGYTF. Written as DNA, the CDR3 is TGCGCCAGCAGACCTCCGGACAGGCTCTATGGCTACACCTTC.